The TCR beta chain described here comes from a study of T cell repertoires in cytomegalovirus infection (dated by TCRdb to about 2019). In the study overall: The HLA type of each donor mattered for the analysis, because public TCR beta signatures pointed to carriage of CMV infection along with the matching HLA type. What the authors observed across the whole study: In both this cohort and an independent cohort of several hundred donors, the cumulative frequency of public TCR beta family members distinguished carriers of CMV infection plus the relevant HLA type. The ex vivo response was dominated by HLA-C-restricted CMV-specific TCR beta clonotypes, which also provided the single most frequent clonotype in two of eight donors.

The sequencer was an Illumina HiSeq 1500. TCRdb redid the processing of the public reads, applying fastp at Q25 and MiXCR, and retained in-frame beta chains. Identical CDR3 protein sequences are pooled into one entry, listed with their most common genes and DNA. Present in this sample are about 680,000 distinct CDR3 sequences, roughly 24% of which were seen just once. Roughly 8% of the sample belongs to the ten largest clones. This clonotype occurred a few times. The antigen it recognizes is unknown. The junction differs from germline at one of its ends, possibly a read error. The germline V gene (reference sequence) specifies SSHAT as CDR1 and FNYEAQ as CDR2. The CDR3 starts with the cysteine, ends with the phenylalanine, and has 14 residues. Of all the DNA, just the CDR3 is kept, 42 bases in frame from base 1.

The source is a human donor in good health (CMV status not recorded). Some clones in this sample may be carry-over from other donors' samples. The rearrangement combines TRBV7-7 with TRBJ2-3; the D gene is possibly TRBD2, with 6 bases matching. The material sequenced was CD8+ T cells from PBMCs. The DNA is TGTGCTAGCAGCTTAGCCCCGGGGGCAGATACGCAGTATTTT. It encodes CASSLAPGADTQYF.